The rows below give T cell receptor beta chains drawn from one sample of a study of siplizumab effects on memory and regulatory T cells. Measured with immunoSEQ multiplex PCR; TCRdb has only the in-frame clones, and not every one. The data hold about 87,000 clones, with 75% to 90% observed a single time. Specimen: CD4+ T cells sorted from blood. The source is a human donor in good health. Both conserved end residues are part of each CDR3. A D gene is named only where the DNA matches it firmly. Part of the rows lack a size; the others show once, few, many or a class for expanded clones.

.	15	TRBV7-9	.	TRBJ2-3	TGTGCCAGCAGCTTAGCGGGGAACCCACCAGATACGCAGTATTTT	CASSLAGNPPDTQYF
.	14	TRBV29-1	TRBD2	TRBJ2-1	TGCAGCGTTGATAGACTAGCGGGAGTCAATGAGCAGTTCTTC	CSVDRLAGVNEQFF
.	13	TRBV29-1	.	TRBJ2-1	TGCAGCGTTGTTATTGACAGATACAATGAGCAGTTCTTC	CSVVIDRYNEQFF
.	13	TRBV14	.	TRBJ2-7	TGTGCCAGCAGCCAAGCACAGGGAAAAAGGCAGTACTTC	CASSQAQGKRQYF
few	11	TRBV20-1	.	TRBJ1-1	TGCAGTGCCCCAACGGACACTGAAGCTTTCTTT	CSAPTDTEAFF
.	17	TRBV5-6	.	TRBJ2-1	TGTGCCAGCAGCTACCCCGAGGCCCTAGGGTCCTACAATGAGCAGTTCTTC	CASSYPEALGSYNEQFF
.	15	TRBV5-6	TRBD1	TRBJ1-1	TGTGCCAGCAGCTTATCGGGACAGCTGAACACTGAAGCTTTCTTT	CASSLSGQLNTEAFF
.	14	TRBV19	TRBD2	TRBJ2-2	TGTGCCAGTAGTCCCCGGACTAGCCACGGGGAGCTGTTTTTT	CASSPRTSHGELFF
.	13	TRBV6-1	TRBD1	TRBJ1-5	TGTGCCAGCGGGGACAGGGAGCATCAGCCCCAGCATTTT	CASGDREHQPQHF
.	12	TRBV6-6	.	TRBJ1-1	TGTGCCAGCAGGCCCACCTCAACTGAAGCTTTCTTT	CASRPTSTEAFF
.	16	TRBV19	.	TRBJ2-1	TGTGCCAGTAGTATAAAGGAGAGGGTCTCCTACAATGAGCAGTTCTTC	CASSIKERVSYNEQFF
.	17	TRBV4-2	.	TRBJ2-1	TGTGCCAGCAGCCAAGATGGGGGGTATTCCTCCTACAATGAGCAGTTCTTC	CASSQDGGYSSYNEQFF
.	16	TRBV6-1	TRBD1	TRBJ1-1	TGTGCCAGCAGTGAATTGTGGGGACAGGGTGGCACTGAAGCTTTCTTT	CASSELWGQGGTEAFF
once	13	TRBV21-1	.	TRBJ1-1	TGTGCCAGTAGCCACACAGTATACACTGAAGCTTTCTTT	CASSHTVYTEAFF
.	15	TRBV6-5	TRBD1	TRBJ1-5	TGTGCCAGCAGGAGGGACAGGGACCCCAATCAGCCCCAGCATTTT	CASRRDRDPNQPQHF
.	14	TRBV11-3	TRBD1	TRBJ2-4	TGTGCCAGCAGCTTGACAGGGGACGAAAACATTCAGTACTTC	CASSLTGDENIQYF
few	15	TRBV5-1	TRBD2	TRBJ2-2	TGCGCCAGCAGCGGGATAGCGGGGGGCACCGGGGAGCTGTTTTTT	CASSGIAGGTGELFF
.	16	TRBV5-1	.	TRBJ1-1	TGCGCCAGCAGGCCGAAATGGGACACCATGAACACTGAAGCTTTCTTT	CASRPKWDTMNTEAFF
.	14	TRBV29-1	TRBD1	TRBJ2-7	TGCAGCGTTGAGAGGGGGCATCAATCGGGCGAGCAGTACTTC	CSVERGHQSGEQYF
.	16	TRBV5-4	TRBD1	TRBJ2-4	TGTGCCAGCAGCATCGACAGGGGGATAGCCAAAAACATTCAGTACTTC	CASSIDRGIAKNIQYF
.	13	TRBV6-6	TRBD1	TRBJ2-5	TGTGCCAGCAGTAGACAGGGTTCTGAGACCCAGTACTTC	CASSRQGSETQYF
.	15	TRBV19	.	TRBJ1-4	TGTGCCAGTAGCCGGGGGACGGCCCCTAATGAAAAACTGTTTTTT	CASSRGTAPNEKLFF
.	17	TRBV7-3	TRBD1	TRBJ1-2	TGTGCCAGCAGCCCCCGGGACAGGGGGCCCTCGAACTATGGCTACACCTTC	CASSPRDRGPSNYGYTF
.	14	TRBV28	.	TRBJ2-1	TGTGCCAGCAGCCAAGCCGGGACGAACAATGAGCAGTTCTTC	CASSQAGTNNEQFF